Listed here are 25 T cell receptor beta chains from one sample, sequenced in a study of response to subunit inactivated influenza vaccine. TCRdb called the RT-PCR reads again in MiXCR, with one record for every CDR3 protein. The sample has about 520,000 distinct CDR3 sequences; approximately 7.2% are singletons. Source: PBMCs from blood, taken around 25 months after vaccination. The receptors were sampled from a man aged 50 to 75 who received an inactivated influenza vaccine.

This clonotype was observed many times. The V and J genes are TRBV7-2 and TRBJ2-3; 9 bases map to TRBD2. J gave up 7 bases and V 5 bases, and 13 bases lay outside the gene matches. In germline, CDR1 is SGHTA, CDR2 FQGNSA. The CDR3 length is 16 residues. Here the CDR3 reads CASSPGLARGRYTQYF. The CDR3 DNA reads TGTGCCAGCAGCCCGGGACTAGCTCGGGGGAGGTATACGCAGTATTTT.

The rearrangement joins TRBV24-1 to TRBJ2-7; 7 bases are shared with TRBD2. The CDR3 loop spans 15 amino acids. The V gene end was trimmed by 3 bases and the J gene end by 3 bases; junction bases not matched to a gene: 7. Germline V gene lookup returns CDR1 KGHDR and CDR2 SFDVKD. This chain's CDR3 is CATSDPAGSLYEQYF. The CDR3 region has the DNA TGTGCCACCAGTGATCCAGCGGGATCGCTCTACGAGCAGTACTTC.

The DNA for the CDR3 is TGCGCCAGCAGCGGATCCAGGGGACTAGGCTATGGCTACACCTTC. This encodes CASSGSRGLGYGYTF. The chain joins TRBV4-1 to TRBJ1-2; TRBD1 might be the D (6 bases). This CDR3 contains 15 residues. Germline lookup yields CDR1 MGHRA and CDR2 YSYEKL. V was shortened by 5 bases and J by 4 bases, with 17 bases between the two germline ends.

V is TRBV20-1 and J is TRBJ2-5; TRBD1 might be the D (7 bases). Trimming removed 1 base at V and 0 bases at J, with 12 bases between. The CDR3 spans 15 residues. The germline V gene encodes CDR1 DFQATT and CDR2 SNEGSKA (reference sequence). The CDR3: CSARAAGGYQETQYF. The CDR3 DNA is TGCAGTGCTAGAGCGGCAGGGGGGTACCAAGAGACCCAGTACTTC.

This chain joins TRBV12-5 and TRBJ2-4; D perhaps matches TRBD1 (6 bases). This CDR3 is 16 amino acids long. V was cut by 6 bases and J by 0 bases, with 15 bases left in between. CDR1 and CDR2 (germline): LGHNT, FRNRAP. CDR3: CASGAVQGGAKNIQYF. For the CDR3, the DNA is TGTGCTAGTGGGGCTGTTCAAGGGGGAGCCAAAAACATTCAGTACTTC.

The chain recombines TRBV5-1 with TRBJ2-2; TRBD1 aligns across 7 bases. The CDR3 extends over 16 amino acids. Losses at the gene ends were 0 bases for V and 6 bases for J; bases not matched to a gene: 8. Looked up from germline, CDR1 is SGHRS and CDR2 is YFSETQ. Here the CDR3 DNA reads TGCGCCAGCAGCTTGGCCCCGACAGGGACGGCCGGGGAGCTGTTTTTT. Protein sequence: CASSLAPTGTAGELFF. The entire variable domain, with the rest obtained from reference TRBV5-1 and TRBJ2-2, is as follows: KAGVTQTPRYLIKTRGQQVTLSCSPISGHRSVSWYQQTPGQGLQFLFEYFSETQRNKGNFPGRFSGRQFSNSRSEMNVSTLELGDSALYLCASSLAPTGTAGELFFGEGSRLTVL.

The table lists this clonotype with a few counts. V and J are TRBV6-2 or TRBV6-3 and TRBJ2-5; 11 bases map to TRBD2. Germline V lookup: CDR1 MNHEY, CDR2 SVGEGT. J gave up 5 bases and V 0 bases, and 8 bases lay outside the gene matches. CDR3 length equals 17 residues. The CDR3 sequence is CASSYSLAGGTRETQYF. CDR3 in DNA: TGTGCCAGCAGTTACTCCCTAGCGGGAGGTACGAGGGAGACCCAGTACTTC.

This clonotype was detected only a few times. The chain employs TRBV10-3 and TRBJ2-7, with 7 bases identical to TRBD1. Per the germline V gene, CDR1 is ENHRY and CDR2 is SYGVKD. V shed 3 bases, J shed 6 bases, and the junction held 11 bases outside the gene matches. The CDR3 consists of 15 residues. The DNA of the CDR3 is TGTGCCATCAGTGATGGGGTTAGAGGGGGCACCGAGCAGTACTTC. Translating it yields CAISDGVRGGTEQYF.

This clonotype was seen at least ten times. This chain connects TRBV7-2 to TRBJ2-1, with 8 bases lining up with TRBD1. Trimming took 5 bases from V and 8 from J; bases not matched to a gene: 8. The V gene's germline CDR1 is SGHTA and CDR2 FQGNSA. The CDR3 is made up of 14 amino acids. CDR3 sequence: CASSIDRGFDEQFF. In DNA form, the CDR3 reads TGTGCCAGCAGCATAGACAGGGGTTTCGATGAGCAGTTCTTC.

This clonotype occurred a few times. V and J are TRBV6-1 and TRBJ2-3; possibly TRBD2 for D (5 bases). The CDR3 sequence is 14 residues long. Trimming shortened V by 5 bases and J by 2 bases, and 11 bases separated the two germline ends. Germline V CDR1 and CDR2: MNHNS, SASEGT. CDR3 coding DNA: TGTGCCAGCAGTCCGTACGGACTCACAGATACGCAGTATTTT. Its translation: CASSPYGLTDTQYF.

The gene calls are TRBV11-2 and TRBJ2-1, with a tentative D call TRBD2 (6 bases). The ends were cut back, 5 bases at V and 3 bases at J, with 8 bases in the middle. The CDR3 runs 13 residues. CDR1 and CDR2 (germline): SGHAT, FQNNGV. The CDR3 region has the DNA TGTGCCAGCAGCGAGGGACTCTACAATGAGCAGTTCTTC. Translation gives CASSEGLYNEQFF.

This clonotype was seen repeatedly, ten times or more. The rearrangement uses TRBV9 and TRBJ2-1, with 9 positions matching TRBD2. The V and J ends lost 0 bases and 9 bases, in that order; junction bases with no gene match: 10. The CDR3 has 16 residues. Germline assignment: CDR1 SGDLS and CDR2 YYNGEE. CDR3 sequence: CASSVGTSGRVVEQFF. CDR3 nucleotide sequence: TGTGCCAGCAGCGTAGGAACTAGCGGGCGGGTTGTTGAGCAGTTCTTC.

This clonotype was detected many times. CDR3 loop: CASSNRGTEAFF. CDR3 DNA sequence: TGTGCCAGCAGTAACAGGGGCACTGAAGCTTTCTTT. The chain is built from TRBV2 and TRBJ1-1; TRBD1 aligns across 7 bases. The V gene end was trimmed by 5 bases and the J gene end by 4 bases; junction bases not matched to a gene: 1. Germline assignment: CDR1 SNHLY and CDR2 FYNNEI. The CDR3 sequence is 12 residues long. The variable domain in full, with the rest retrieved from reference TRBV2 and TRBJ1-1, is EPEVTQTPSHQVTQMGQEVILRCVPISNHLYFYWYRQILGQKVEFLVSFYNNEISEKSEIFDDQFSVERPDGSNFTLKIRSTKLEDSAMYFCASSNRGTEAFFGQGTRLTVV.

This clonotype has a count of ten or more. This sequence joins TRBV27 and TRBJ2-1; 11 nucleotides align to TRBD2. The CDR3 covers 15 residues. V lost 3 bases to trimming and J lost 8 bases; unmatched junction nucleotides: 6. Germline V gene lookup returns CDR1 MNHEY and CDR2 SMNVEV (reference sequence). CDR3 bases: TGTGCCAGCAGTTTTAGTACTAGCGGGAGCGATGAGCAGTTCTTC. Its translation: CASSFSTSGSDEQFF.

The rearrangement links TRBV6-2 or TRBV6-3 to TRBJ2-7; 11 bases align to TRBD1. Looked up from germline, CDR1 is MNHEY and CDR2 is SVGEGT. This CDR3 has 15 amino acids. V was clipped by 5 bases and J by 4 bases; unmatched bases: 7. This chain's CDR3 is CASSKIGTGGYEQYF. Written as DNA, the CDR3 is TGTGCCAGCAGTAAAATCGGGACAGGGGGTTACGAGCAGTACTTC.

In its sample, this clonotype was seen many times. The CDR3 reads CAISDVAGGRDNEQFF. The CDR3 DNA reads as TGTGCCATCAGTGATGTAGCGGGAGGTCGCGACAATGAGCAGTTCTTC. This chain uses TRBV10-3 with TRBJ2-1, with 10 bases identical to TRBD2. Looked up from germline, CDR1 is ENHRY and CDR2 is SYGVKD. Trimming removed 3 bases from V and 5 bases from J; junction bases left unmatched: 7. The CDR3 consists of 16 residues.

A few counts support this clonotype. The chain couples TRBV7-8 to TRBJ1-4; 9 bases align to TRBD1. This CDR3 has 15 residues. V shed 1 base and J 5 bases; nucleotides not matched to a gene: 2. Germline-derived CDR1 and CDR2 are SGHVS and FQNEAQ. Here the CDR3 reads CASSLGTGENEKLFF. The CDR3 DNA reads TGTGCCAGCAGCTTAGGGACAGGGGAAAATGAAAAACTGTTTTTT.

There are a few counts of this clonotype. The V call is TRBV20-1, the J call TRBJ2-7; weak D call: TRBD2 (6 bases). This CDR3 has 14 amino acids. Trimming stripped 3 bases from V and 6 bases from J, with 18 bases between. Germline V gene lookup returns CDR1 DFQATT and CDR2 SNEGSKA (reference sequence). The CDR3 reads CSASKGLVGVEQYF. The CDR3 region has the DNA TGCAGTGCTAGTAAGGGACTGGTTGGGGTCGAGCAGTACTTC.

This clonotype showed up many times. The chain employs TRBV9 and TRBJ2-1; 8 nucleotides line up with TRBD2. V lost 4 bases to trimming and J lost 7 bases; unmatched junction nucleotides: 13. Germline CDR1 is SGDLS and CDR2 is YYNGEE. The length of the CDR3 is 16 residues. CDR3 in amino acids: CASSPTSGTRVNEQFF. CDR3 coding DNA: TGTGCCAGCAGCCCAACTTCAGGGACTAGGGTTAATGAGCAGTTCTTC.

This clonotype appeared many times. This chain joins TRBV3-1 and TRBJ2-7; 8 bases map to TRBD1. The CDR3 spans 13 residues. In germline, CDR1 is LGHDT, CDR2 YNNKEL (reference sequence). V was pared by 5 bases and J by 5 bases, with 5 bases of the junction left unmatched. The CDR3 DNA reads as TGTGCCAGCAGCAACGGACAGGGCCACGAGCAGTACTTC. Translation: CASSNGQGHEQYF.

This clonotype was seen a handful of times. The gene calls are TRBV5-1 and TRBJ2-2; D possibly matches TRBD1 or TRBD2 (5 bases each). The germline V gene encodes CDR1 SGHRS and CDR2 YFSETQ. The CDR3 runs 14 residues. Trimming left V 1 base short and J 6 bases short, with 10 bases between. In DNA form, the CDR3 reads TGCGCCAGCAGCTTGCGCAGGGACGCCGGGGAGCTGTTTTTT. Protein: CASSLRRDAGELFF. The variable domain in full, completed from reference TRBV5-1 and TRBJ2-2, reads KAGVTQTPRYLIKTRGQQVTLSCSPISGHRSVSWYQQTPGQGLQFLFEYFSETQRNKGNFPGRFSGRQFSNSRSEMNVSTLELGDSALYLCASSLRRDAGELFFGEGSRLTVL.

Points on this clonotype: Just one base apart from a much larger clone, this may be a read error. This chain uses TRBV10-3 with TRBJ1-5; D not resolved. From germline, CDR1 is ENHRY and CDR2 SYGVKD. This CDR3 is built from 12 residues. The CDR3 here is CAISEAAKPQDF. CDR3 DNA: TGTGCCATCAGTGAGGCGGCTAAGCCCCAGGATTTT.

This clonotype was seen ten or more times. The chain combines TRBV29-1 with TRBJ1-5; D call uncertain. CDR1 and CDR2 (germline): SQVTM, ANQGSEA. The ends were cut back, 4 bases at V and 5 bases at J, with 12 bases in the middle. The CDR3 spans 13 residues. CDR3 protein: CSVVEGLDQPQHF. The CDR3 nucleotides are TGCAGCGTTGTGGAGGGTTTAGATCAGCCCCAGCATTTT. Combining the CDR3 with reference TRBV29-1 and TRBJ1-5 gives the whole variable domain SAVISQKPSRDICQRGTSLTIQCQVDSQVTMMFWYRQQPGQSLTLIATANQGSEATYESGFVIDKFPISRPNLTFSTLTVSNMSPEDSSIYLCSVVEGLDQPQHFGDGTRLSIL.

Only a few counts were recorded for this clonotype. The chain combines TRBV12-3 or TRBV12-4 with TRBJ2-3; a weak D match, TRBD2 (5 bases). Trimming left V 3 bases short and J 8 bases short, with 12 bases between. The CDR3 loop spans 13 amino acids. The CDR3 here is CASSFGGGGTQYF. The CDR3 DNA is TGTGCCAGCAGTTTTGGAGGAGGAGGTACGCAGTATTTT.

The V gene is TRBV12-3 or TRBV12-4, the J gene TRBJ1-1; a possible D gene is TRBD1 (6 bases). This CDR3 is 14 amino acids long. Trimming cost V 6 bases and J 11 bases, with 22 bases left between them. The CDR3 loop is CASRLMTGLRGAFF. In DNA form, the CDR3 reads TGTGCCAGCAGACTGATGACAGGCCTAAGAGGTGCTTTCTTT.